This passage covers 17 T cell receptor beta chains from one sample sequenced in a study of molecular identifiers for immune sequencing clone quantification. TCRdb re-derived calls from the PCR reads in MiXCR, one entry per CDR3 protein. The sample lists nearly 650,000 distinct CDR3 sequences; about 25% were seen once. The sequenced sample consisted of naive CD8+ T cells from blood, with Jurkat cell RNA spiked in. Subset in this sample: FACS-sorted CD8+CD4-CCR7+CD45RA+ naive T cells. The receptors were gathered from a human donor in good health. Some libraries in this study had Jurkat cell RNA spiked in.

This clonotype was seen repeatedly, ten times or more. The chain has TRBV20-1 and TRBJ2-7; 10 bases fit TRBD1. Germline-derived CDR1 and CDR2 are DFQATT and SNEGSKA (reference sequence). CDR3 size: 13 residues. V lost 7 bases to trimming and J lost 0 bases; unmatched junction nucleotides: 3. In nucleotides, the CDR3 is TGCAGTGGTAGGGACAGGGGCTCCTACGAGCAGTACTTC. Translation: CSGRDRGSYEQYF.

The rearrangement uses TRBV6-5 and TRBJ2-3, with 9 bases fitting TRBD2. The V segment lost 0 bases and the J segment 2 bases; nucleotides outside the gene matches: 3. This CDR3 comprises 16 residues. Germline V CDR1 and CDR2: MNHEY, SVGAGI. Written as DNA, the CDR3 is TGTGCCAGCAGTTACTCGGCGGGAGGGGTCACAGATACGCAGTATTTT. This codes for CASSYSAGGVTDTQYF.

This rearrangement joins TRBV7-6 to TRBJ2-2, with a tentative D call TRBD2 (6 bases). There are 15 residues in the CDR3. CDR1 and CDR2 (germline): SGHVS, FNYEAQ. V was pared by 4 bases and J by 5 bases, with 14 bases between. CDR3 sequence: CASSSLGGKTGELFF. The DNA of the CDR3 is TGTGCCAGCAGCTCCCTGGGGGGAAAAACCGGGGAGCTGTTTTTT.

In its sample, this clonotype was seen a few times. The rearrangement uses TRBV12-3 or TRBV12-4 and TRBJ2-1, with a tentative D call TRBD2 (5 bases). The CDR3 contains 13 residues. Trimming removed 6 bases at V and 6 bases at J, with 12 bases between. The CDR3 DNA sequence: TGTGCCAGCAGCCGATCGGGAATCAATGAGCAGTTCTTC. This encodes CASSRSGINEQFF.

For this clonotype: A much more abundant neighbour one base away suggests this may be a read error. The genes are TRBV9 and TRBJ1-1; no reliable D call. This CDR3 contains 13 residues. Trimming cost V 6 bases and J 11 bases, with 20 bases left between them. Germline CDR1 SGDLS, CDR2 YYNGEE. This CDR3 is CASNAEPLSEAFF. CDR3 DNA: TGTGCCAGCAACGCCGAGCCGTTAAGCGAGGCTTTCTTT.

This clonotype was observed once. A single base separates this from a much larger clone, so it may be a read error. V and J are TRBV6-6 and TRBJ1-1; D unclear. Germline V gene lookup returns CDR1 MNHNY and CDR2 SVGAGI (reference sequence). The CDR3 loop spans 14 amino acids. Trimming stripped 2 bases from V and 4 bases from J, with 11 bases between. The CDR3 is CASSYPIPFTEAFF. The CDR3 bases are TGTGCCAGCAGTTACCCGATCCCATTCACTGAAGCTTTCTTT.

The chain links TRBV27 to TRBJ2-1; 12 positions agree with TRBD2. CDR1 and CDR2 from the germline V gene are MNHEY and SMNVEV (reference sequence). Losses at the gene ends were 3 bases for V and 5 bases for J; bases not matched to a gene: 8. The length of the CDR3 is 17 residues. CDR3 region: CASSFPPTSGGNNEQFF. CDR3 DNA: TGTGCCAGCAGTTTCCCACCGACTAGCGGGGGAAACAATGAGCAGTTCTTC.

There are many counts of this clonotype. The chain is built from TRBV4-3 and TRBJ1-1, with D possibly TRBD1 on 5 matching bases. This CDR3 has 15 residues. Deletions cut 0 bases from V and 1 base from J, with 9 bases between. In germline, CDR1 is LGHNA, CDR2 YSLEER. The chain's CDR3 is CASSQDVTANTEAFF. In nucleotides, the CDR3 is TGCGCCAGCAGCCAAGACGTGACAGCGAACACTGAAGCTTTCTTT.

At least ten counts were recorded for this clonotype. The rearrangement uses TRBV13 and TRBJ2-3; no clear D. V shed 1 base and J shed 3 bases, with 11 bases lying between them. The CDR3 has 15 residues. The germline V gene has CDR1 PRHDT and CDR2 FYEKMQ (reference sequence). The CDR3 nucleotides read TGTGCCAGCAGCTTAGAAGGGCTAGGGACAGATACGCAGTATTTT. This sequence encodes CASSLEGLGTDTQYF.

The chain employs TRBV12-3 or TRBV12-4 and TRBJ1-5, with 9 bases matching TRBD1. V trimming: 3 bases; J trimming: 5 bases; junction bases outside the gene matches: 8. The CDR3 runs 16 residues. CDR3 sequence reads: CASSFSGQGFHQPQHF. DNA for the CDR3: TGTGCCAGCAGTTTTTCAGGACAGGGGTTCCATCAGCCCCAGCATTTT.

This clonotype was counted a few times. J is TRBJ1-5 and V is TRBV24-1, with no clear D. The CDR3 covers 15 residues. CDR1 KGHDR and CDR2 SFDVKD come from the germline V gene. With 5 bases removed from V and 5 bases from J, the gap between germline ends came to 15 bases. CDR3 bases: TGTGCCACCAGTGCGGCAGGAACACTTCATCAGCCCCAGCATTTT. Encoded protein: CATSAAGTLHQPQHF.

This clonotype was found a few times. The chain links TRBV6-2 or TRBV6-3 to TRBJ2-5; D not certain. From germline, CDR1 is MNHEY and CDR2 SVGEGT. The ends were cut back, 2 bases at V and 9 bases at J, with 7 bases in the middle. The CDR3 is 11 amino acids. CDR3 amino acids: CASSYPEPQYF. CDR3 DNA sequence: TGTGCCAGCAGTTACCCGGAGCCCCAGTACTTC.

This clonotype was detected only a few times. V usage is TRBV7-8 and J usage is TRBJ2-5; D not certain. The CDR3 totals 15 residues. CDR1 SGHVS and CDR2 FQNEAQ come from the germline V gene. V was clipped by 2 bases and J by 2 bases, with 12 bases between them. In nucleotides, the CDR3 is TGTGCCAGCAGCTTAAGCGTTCGATTACAAGAGACCCAGTACTTC. This translates into CASSLSVRLQETQYF.

Comment on this clonotype: A clone one base away is much larger, so this may be a read error. The chain employs TRBV6-6 and TRBJ2-7, with 8 nucleotides matching TRBD1. Trimming cost V 2 bases and J 3 bases; bases outside gene matches: 6. CDR1 is MNHNY, CDR2 SVGAGI, per germline (reference sequence). The CDR3 spans 15 residues. The CDR3 here is CASSYPDRDGYEQYF. Here the CDR3 DNA reads TGTGCCAGCAGTTACCCGGACAGGGACGGCTACGAGCAGTACTTC.

This clonotype came up many times. The chain employs TRBV12-3 or TRBV12-4 and TRBJ1-1; D unresolved. This CDR3 comprises 13 residues. V was trimmed by 3 bases and J by 5 bases, leaving 10 bases between them. DNA of the CDR3: TGTGCCAGCAGTTTCTTTTCGGGGACTGAAGCTTTCTTT. Amino acids: CASSFFSGTEAFF.

Points on this clonotype: A much larger clone lies a single base off, so this may be a read error. This chain connects TRBV20-1 to TRBJ2-7, with 8 bases aligning to TRBD1. The CDR3 totals 13 residues. Germline CDR1 reads DFQATT; CDR2 reads SNEGSKA (reference sequence). The CDR3 sequence is CSARRQGAYGQYF. The CDR3 nucleotides read TGCAGTGCTAGAAGGCAGGGGGCCTACGGGCAGTACTTC.

This clonotype showed up just a few times. The chain carries TRBV7-9 and TRBJ1-6; no firm D call. Germline V gene data show CDR1 as SEHNR and CDR2 as FQNEAQ (reference sequence). The V gene lost 5 bases and the J gene lost 9 bases, with 11 bases spanning the gap. The CDR3 runs 13 residues. CDR3 in DNA: TGTGCCAGCAGCCGAATGGAGGGTTCACCCCTCCACTTT. Translating it yields CASSRMEGSPLHF.